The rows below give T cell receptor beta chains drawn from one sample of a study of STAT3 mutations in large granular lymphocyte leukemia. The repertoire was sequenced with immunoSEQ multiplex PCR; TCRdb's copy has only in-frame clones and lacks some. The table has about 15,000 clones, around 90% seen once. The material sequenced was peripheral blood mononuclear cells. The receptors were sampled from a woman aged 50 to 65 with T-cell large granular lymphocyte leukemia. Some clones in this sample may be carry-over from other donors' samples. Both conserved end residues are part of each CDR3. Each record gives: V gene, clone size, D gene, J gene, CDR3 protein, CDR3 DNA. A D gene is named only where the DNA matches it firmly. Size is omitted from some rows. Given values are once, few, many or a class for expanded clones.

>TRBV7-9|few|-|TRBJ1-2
CASSLGRDTIYGYTF
TGTGCCAGCAGCTTAGGTAGGGATACCATCTATGGCTACACCTTC
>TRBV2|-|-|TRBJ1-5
CASGEINQPQHF
TGTGCCAGCGGGGAGATCAATCAGCCCCAGCATTTT
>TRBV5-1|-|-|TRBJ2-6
CASSGGGGSGANVLTF
TGCGCCAGCAGTGGGGGAGGGGGCTCTGGGGCCAACGTCCTGACTTTC
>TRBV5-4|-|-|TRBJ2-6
CASSLGAASGANVLTF
TGTGCCAGCAGCTTGGGAGCAGCCTCTGGGGCCAACGTCCTGACTTTC
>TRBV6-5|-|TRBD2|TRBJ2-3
CASRRTSDSDTQYF
TGTGCCAGCAGAAGGACTAGCGACTCAGATACGCAGTATTTT
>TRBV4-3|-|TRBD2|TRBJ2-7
CASSQEEAAGGQYF
TGCGCCAGCAGCCAAGAAGAAGCGGCGGGGGGGCAGTACTTC
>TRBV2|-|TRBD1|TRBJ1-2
CASRTGGGGYTF
TGTGCCAGCAGGACAGGGGGAGGCGGCTACACCTTC
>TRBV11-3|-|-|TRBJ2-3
CASSNEGQDTQYF
TGTGCCAGCAGCAACGAGGGCCAAGATACGCAGTATTTT
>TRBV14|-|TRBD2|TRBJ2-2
CASSQGLAGADGELFF
TGTGCCAGCAGCCAGGGACTAGCGGGAGCGGACGGGGAGCTGTTTTTT
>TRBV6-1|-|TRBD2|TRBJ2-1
CASSETGVAGAWYNEQFF
TGTGCCAGCAGTGAAACGGGGGTAGCGGGAGCTTGGTACAATGAGCAGTTCTTC
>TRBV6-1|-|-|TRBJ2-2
CASSDHRSNTGELFF
TGTGCCAGCAGTGATCACAGATCGAACACCGGGGAGCTGTTTTTT
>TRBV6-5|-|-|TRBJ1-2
CASSYSGGNYGYTF
TGTGCCAGCAGTTACTCGGGGGGCAACTATGGCTACACCTTC
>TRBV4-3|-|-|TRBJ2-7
CASSQDRGATYEQYF
TGCGCCAGCAGCCAAGACAGGGGGGCCACCTACGAGCAGTACTTC
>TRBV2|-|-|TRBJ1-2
CASSERYGYTF
TGTGCCAGCAGTGAGCGCTATGGCTACACCTTC
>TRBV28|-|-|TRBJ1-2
CASSFTGPGGYTF
TGTGCCAGCAGTTTTACAGGGCCGGGCGGCTACACCTTC
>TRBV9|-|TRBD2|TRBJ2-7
CASSPYGAGGAYEQYF
TGTGCCAGCAGCCCTTATGGAGCGGGAGGCGCCTACGAGCAGTACTTC
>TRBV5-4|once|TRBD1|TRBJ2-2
CASSLDWTGDTGELFF
TGTGCCAGCAGCTTAGACTGGACAGGGGACACCGGGGAGCTGTTTTTT
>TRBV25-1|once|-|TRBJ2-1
CASKLSEFYNEQFF
TGTGCCAGCAAGCTGAGCGAGTTCTACAATGAGCAGTTCTTC